This TCR beta chain was documented in a study of cytomegalovirus exposure and HLA in healthy donors. PCR amplification relied on 60 Vbeta primers (plus 13 Jbeta primers). Profiled with immunoSEQ multiplex PCR; TCRdb holds only in-frame clones, not every one. The table has roughly 130,000 clones, about 76% seen once. CDR1 and CDR2 from the germline V gene are GTSNPN and SVGIG (reference sequence). The J segment lost 1 base and the V segment lost 2 bases, leaving 0 bases of the junction unmatched. The CDR3 consists of 13 residues. The rearrangement links TRBV30 to TRBJ2-3; 7 nucleotides line up with TRBD2. Sequenced input: PBMCs. This clonotype was obtained from a man between 18 and 29 years old in good health and CMV-seronegative. The DNA for the CDR3 is TGTGCCTGGAGTCGGGGGGGCACAGATACGCAGTATTTT. This codes for CAWSRGGTDTQYF. The variable domain in full, completed from reference TRBV30 and TRBJ2-3, reads SQTIHQWPATLVQPVGSPLSLECTVEGTSNPNLYWYRQAAGRGLQLLFYSVGIGQISSEVPQNLSASRPQDRQFILSSKKLLLSDSGFYLCAWSRGGTDTQYFGPGTRLTVL.